The rows below give T cell receptor beta chains drawn from one sample of a study of PD-1 blockade in classical Hodgkin lymphoma. Profiling relied on immunoSEQ multiplex PCR, and the TCRdb table lists in-frame clones only, not all of them. The repertoire includes around 66,000 clones, 71% of them detected once, and approximately 8.4% sits in the top ten. The sequenced sample was peripheral blood mononuclear cells (PBMCs), obtained before the second cycle of nivolumab. The receptor set was obtained from a human donor with classical Hodgkin lymphoma. The CDR3 runs from the conserved cysteine through the conserved F or W. A D gene is named only where the DNA matches it firmly. Clone size is given for some rows only: seen once, a few or many times, or a class if the clone is expanded.

J: TRBJ2-5; D: TRBD2; size: .; V: TRBV9; DNA: TGTGCCAGCAGCGTAGGGGAGCGGGGCACTCAAGAGACCCAGTACTTC; CDR3: CASSVGERGTQETQYF
J: TRBJ1-1; D: .; size: .; V: TRBV25-1; DNA: TGTGCCAGCAGCCCTTCCCAACCAATGAACACTGAAGCTTTCTTT; CDR3: CASSPSQPMNTEAFF
J: TRBJ2-3; D: TRBD1; size: .; V: TRBV18; DNA: TGTGCCAGCTCTTACAGGGGAGATACGCAGTATTTT; CDR3: CASSYRGDTQYF
J: TRBJ1-1; D: TRBD1; size: few; V: TRBV30; DNA: TGTGCCTGGAGCGCGACAGGGGTAGCTTTCTTT; CDR3: CAWSATGVAFF
J: TRBJ2-1; D: .; size: .; V: TRBV6-1; DNA: TGTGCCAGCAGTGATGGCCCGGGTTACAATGAGCAGTTCTTC; CDR3: CASSDGPGYNEQFF
J: TRBJ1-2; D: .; size: .; V: TRBV9; DNA: TGTGCCAGCAGCGTAGTTGGAGGGGAACGCTATGGCTACACCTTC; CDR3: CASSVVGGERYGYTF
J: TRBJ2-1; D: TRBD2; size: .; V: TRBV9; DNA: TGTGCCAGCAGCGGAGTAGCGGGATACAATGAGCAGTTCTTC; CDR3: CASSGVAGYNEQFF
J: TRBJ1-1; D: .; size: few; V: TRBV25-1; DNA: TGTGCCAGCAGTGCGGGATCGAACACTGAAGCTTTCTTT; CDR3: CASSAGSNTEAFF
J: TRBJ1-1; D: .; size: .; V: TRBV28; DNA: TGTGCCAGCAGTTTTCGAGATAGGGGGGGGGCGGACACTGAAGCTTTCTTT; CDR3: CASSFRDRGGADTEAFF
J: TRBJ2-1; D: TRBD2; size: .; V: TRBV9; DNA: TGTGCCAGCAGCTCCTTCGGGGCTAGCGGGCAGTTCTTC; CDR3: CASSSFGASGQFF
J: TRBJ2-5; D: .; size: once; V: TRBV6-5; DNA: TGTGCCAGCAGTTACGATCGGAGAGGGGGGGAAGAGACCCAGTACTTC; CDR3: CASSYDRRGGEETQYF
J: TRBJ1-4; D: .; size: .; V: TRBV4-1; DNA: TGCGCCAGCAGCCTCTGGGCAACTAATGAAAAACTGTTTTTT; CDR3: CASSLWATNEKLFF
J: TRBJ1-5; D: .; size: .; V: TRBV2; DNA: TGTGCCAGCACCCGGGACAATAATCAGCCCCAGCATTTT; CDR3: CASTRDNNQPQHF
J: TRBJ1-6; D: .; size: .; V: TRBV2; DNA: TGTGCCAGCAGTGAAGGGAGGGTCTATTCACCCCTCCACTTT; CDR3: CASSEGRVYSPLHF
J: TRBJ1-2; D: .; size: few; V: TRBV2; DNA: TGTGCCAGCAGTGAGACAGGTTTTTATGGCTACACCTTC; CDR3: CASSETGFYGYTF
J: TRBJ1-5; D: .; size: .; V: TRBV6-1; DNA: TGTGCCATCAGTTTGTGGAGCAATCAGCCCCAGCATTTT; CDR3: CAISLWSNQPQHF
J: TRBJ1-1; D: TRBD1; size: .; V: TRBV9; DNA: TGTGCCAGCGTCCCCGGGACAGTCCTGAACACTGAAGCTTTCTTT; CDR3: CASVPGTVLNTEAFF
J: TRBJ2-1; D: .; size: many; V: TRBV2; DNA: TGTGCCAGCACCTGGAGTAGCGGCTCCTACAATGAGCAGTTCTTC; CDR3: CASTWSSGSYNEQFF
J: TRBJ2-1; D: TRBD2; size: .; V: TRBV5-4; DNA: TGTGCCAGCAGCCCAAGGACTAGCGGGACTTACAATGAGCAGTTCTTC; CDR3: CASSPRTSGTYNEQFF
J: TRBJ2-5; D: TRBD2; size: .; V: TRBV27; DNA: TGTGCCAGCAGTTTGGGGAGGGGAAGCCAAGAGACCCAGTACTTC; CDR3: CASSLGRGSQETQYF
J: TRBJ2-1; D: .; size: .; V: TRBV28; DNA: TGTGCCAGCAGTTTAGGGGCGGCTCGCATCTTCAATGAGCAGTTCTTC; CDR3: CASSLGAARIFNEQFF
J: TRBJ2-1; D: TRBD2; size: .; V: TRBV27; DNA: TGTGCCAGCGGATTCCTGTCAGCGGGGAGCTCCTACAATGAGCAGTTCTTC; CDR3: CASGFLSAGSSYNEQFF
J: TRBJ1-1; D: .; size: once; V: TRBV9; DNA: TGTGCCAGCAGCCCGGGGCAGCTGGGGGGCACTGAAGCTTTCTTT; CDR3: CASSPGQLGGTEAFF
J: TRBJ1-1; D: .; size: .; V: TRBV7-9; DNA: TGTGCCAGCAGCTTATATGTGGGGGCTGGTTCTGAAGCTTTCTTT; CDR3: CASSLYVGAGSEAFF
J: TRBJ1-1; D: .; size: few; V: TRBV18; DNA: TGTGCCAGCACAATCAGGGATGACACTGAAGCTTTCTTT; CDR3: CASTIRDDTEAFF
J: TRBJ1-2; D: .; size: once; V: TRBV12-5; DNA: TGTGCTAGTGGTTTGGCCGGGGGGGGCTATGGCTACACCTTC; CDR3: CASGLAGGGYGYTF
J: TRBJ1-5; D: .; size: .; V: TRBV7-9; DNA: TGTGCCAGCAGCTTCGGTGGCAATCAGCCCCAGCATTTT; CDR3: CASSFGGNQPQHF
J: TRBJ2-3; D: .; size: .; V: TRBV10-3; DNA: TGTGCCATCATGTCTCTAGCCCATAGCACAGATACGCAGTATTTT; CDR3: CAIMSLAHSTDTQYF
J: TRBJ1-5; D: .; size: few; V: TRBV19; DNA: TGTGCCAGCCAACCGGTTGGGGTTCAGCCCCAGCATTTT; CDR3: CASQPVGVQPQHF
J: TRBJ2-3; D: .; size: .; V: TRBV7-2; DNA: TGTGCCAGCAGCTTCACGGCAGCGACACTTGATACGCAGTATTTT; CDR3: CASSFTAATLDTQYF
J: TRBJ1-3; D: TRBD1; size: .; V: TRBV5-1; DNA: TGCGCCAGCAGTTACCGGACAGGGGGAGAAAACACCATATATTTT; CDR3: CASSYRTGGENTIYF
J: TRBJ2-1; D: TRBD2; size: .; V: TRBV25-1; DNA: TGTGCCAGCAGTGAAGTTCAGCGGGAATACAATGAGCAGTTCTTC; CDR3: CASSEVQREYNEQFF
J: TRBJ2-5; D: .; size: once; V: TRBV6-1; DNA: TGTGCCAGCAGTGAAAAGGGGTGGAGTGAGACCCAGTACTTC; CDR3: CASSEKGWSETQYF
J: TRBJ2-1; D: TRBD1; size: .; V: TRBV18; DNA: TGTGCCAGCTCACCACCGGGACAGGAGGACAATGAGCAGTTCTTC; CDR3: CASSPPGQEDNEQFF
J: TRBJ1-2; D: .; size: few; V: TRBV29-1; DNA: TGCAGCGTGGACGGCTACTATGGCTACACCTTC; CDR3: CSVDGYYGYTF
J: TRBJ2-5; D: TRBD2; size: .; V: TRBV7-7; DNA: TGTGCCAGCAGCTCACGGGAAGGACTAGCAGAAGAGACCCAGTACTTC; CDR3: CASSSREGLAEETQYF
J: TRBJ1-5; D: .; size: few; V: TRBV27; DNA: TGTGCCAGCAGTTTGGGGGAATATCAGCCCCAGCATTTT; CDR3: CASSLGEYQPQHF
J: TRBJ1-2; D: TRBD1; size: .; V: TRBV6-5; DNA: TGTGCCAGCAGTCTTACCGGACAGGGCCTCTATGGCTACACCTTC; CDR3: CASSLTGQGLYGYTF
J: TRBJ2-1; D: .; size: .; V: TRBV2; DNA: TGTGCCAGCAGCGACGGAGTTCCATCCCATAGGCAGTTCTTC; CDR3: CASSDGVPSHRQFF
J: TRBJ2-7; D: .; size: few; V: TRBV9; DNA: TGTGCCAGCAGCGCCGGGACACCGACCTACGAGCAGTACTTC; CDR3: CASSAGTPTYEQYF
J: TRBJ1-1; D: .; size: few; V: TRBV4-1; DNA: TGCGCCAGCAGCCAAGGTGGGGGGATCGGCACTGAAGCTTTCTTT; CDR3: CASSQGGGIGTEAFF
J: TRBJ1-3; D: TRBD1; size: once; V: TRBV5-4; DNA: TGTGCCAGCCCCCAACAAGGTACCACAGGGGATAGTATTAGAAACACCATATATTTT; CDR3: CASPQQGTTGDSIRNTIYF
J: TRBJ2-2; D: .; size: .; V: TRBV7-3; DNA: TGTGCCAGCAGCTTAGAGGTCGGGGAGCTGTTTTTT; CDR3: CASSLEVGELFF
J: TRBJ1-3; D: .; size: .; V: TRBV20-1; DNA: TGCAGTGCTCCCATCGGAAACACCATATATTTT; CDR3: CSAPIGNTIYF
J: TRBJ1-5; D: .; size: .; V: TRBV27; DNA: TGTGCCAGCAGTCCAGGCCCCCGGGACGGTGGTAATCAGCCCCAGCATTTT; CDR3: CASSPGPRDGGNQPQHF
J: TRBJ2-7; D: .; size: .; V: TRBV9; DNA: TGTGCCAGCAGCTCGGGACAACCCTTTTACGAGCAGTACTTC; CDR3: CASSSGQPFYEQYF
J: TRBJ1-2; D: .; size: medium-sized; V: TRBV19; DNA: TGTGCCAGTAGTATAGATCACAGAAACTATGGCTACACCTTC; CDR3: CASSIDHRNYGYTF
J: TRBJ1-2; D: TRBD1; size: .; V: TRBV19; DNA: TGTGCCAGTACTCGACAGGGTGGTAACTATGGCTACACCTTC; CDR3: CASTRQGGNYGYTF
J: TRBJ1-2; D: .; size: .; V: TRBV20-1; DNA: TGCAGTGCCCCCGACAGCTATGGCTACACCTTC; CDR3: CSAPDSYGYTF
J: TRBJ1-2; D: .; size: .; V: TRBV19; DNA: TGTGCCAGTAGTGTGTATTCCGACATGGACTATGGCTACACCTTC; CDR3: CASSVYSDMDYGYTF
J: TRBJ2-7; D: .; size: few; V: TRBV5-1; DNA: TGCGCCAGCAGCGGATCAAGCAACACCTACGAGCAGTACTTC; CDR3: CASSGSSNTYEQYF
J: TRBJ1-2; D: .; size: .; V: TRBV15; DNA: TGTGCCACCCACGGGGGGTGGGGAGGCTACACCTTC; CDR3: CATHGGWGGYTF
J: TRBJ1-1; D: TRBD1; size: .; V: TRBV5-1; DNA: TGCGCCAGCAGCTTCCGACAGGGATCGGTGGCTTTCTTT; CDR3: CASSFRQGSVAFF